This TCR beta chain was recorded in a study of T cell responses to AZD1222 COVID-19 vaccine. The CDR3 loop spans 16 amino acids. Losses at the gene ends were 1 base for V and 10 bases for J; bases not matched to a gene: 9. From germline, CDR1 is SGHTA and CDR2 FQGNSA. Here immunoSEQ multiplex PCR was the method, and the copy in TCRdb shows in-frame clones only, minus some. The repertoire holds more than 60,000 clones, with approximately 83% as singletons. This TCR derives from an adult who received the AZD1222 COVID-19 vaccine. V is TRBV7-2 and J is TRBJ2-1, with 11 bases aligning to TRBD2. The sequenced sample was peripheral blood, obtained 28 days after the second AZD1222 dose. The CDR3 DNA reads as TGTGCCAGCAGCTTAGGGGGTAGCGGGAGGGCCCGGGAGCAGTTCTTC. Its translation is CASSLGGSGRAREQFF.